This T cell receptor beta chain was obtained from a study of blood T cell repertoires in COVID-19 (dated by TCRdb to the early 2020s). Turning to the overall study: Samples covering the acute and convalescent phases of COVID-19 were provided by collaborators in the United States, Italy and Spain. The prospective study material was composed of cDNA or gDNA derived from T cells, B-cell-depleted T cells, or PBMCs. Deeply sampled blood TCRbeta repertoires from subjects exposed to, actively infected with, or recovered from COVID-19 were included in the dataset. The repertoires were released in a freely available public database meant as a resource for research on the immune response to SARS-CoV-2. Samples came from the ongoing ImmuneRACE study (first 160 participants) plus 1,254 subjects from 6 global collaborators. The sample metadata nearly always contained a de-identified subject ID, COVID-19 status, age in years and sex. Where available, HLA class I and class II types were obtained from metadata supplied by the sample provider rather than from assay-based typing.

The collaborating institutions used their own protocols to collect whole blood in K2EDTA tubes. For TCRbeta analysis, collaborator samples were shipped as frozen whole blood, as isolated PBMCs, or as DNA extracted from either sample type. With regard to this clone: Its target antigen remains unknown. Within one base of it there is no much larger clone, and no base qualities were kept.

The immunoSEQ Assay, a bias-controlled multiplex PCR, was used to amplify TCRbeta CDR3 regions from genomic DNA. Concerning the study's data processing: The number of nucleated cells in each sample was estimated from the amplification of reference gene primers within the assay. To quantify the absolute abundance of each unique TCRbeta CDR3 rearrangement, sequence reads were collapsed and filtered. For each sample, productive Simpson clonality was calculated by taking the square root of Simpson's diversity index across productive rearrangements. As stored in TCRdb, this immuneACCESS dataset retains in-frame rearrangements with V and J assigned. A fraction of the clones does not appear; measured against another copy, unresolved V genes explain less than half of the discrepancy, and the remainder lacks a known reason. V and J calls and clone size are copied from that table; D and trimming were computed from the DNA. The sample table lists 99,000 or so clones, roughly 90% of them with a count of one. Under 6.5% of the sample is in the top ten clones.

General study outcomes and caveats: How much clinical and demographic metadata was included differed by source and by participant, and the metadata was provided uncurated.

This sequence was found in a human donor in a cohort sampled during active COVID-19. The sequenced sample consisted of peripheral blood.

The CDR3 amino acid sequence is: CASSQLDRDYGYTF. The bases read TGTGCCAGCAGCCAACTAGACAGGGACTATGGCTACACCTTC. The V and J segments used are TRBV4-2 and TRBJ1-2, with TRBD1 matching 7 junction bases. CDR1 LGHNA and CDR2 YNFKEQ are derived from the germline V gene. From the cysteine up to the phenylalanine, the CDR3 has a length of 14 residues. CDR3 DNA only is kept here, 42 bases in frame from base 1. The junction shows trimming of 2 bases on V and 3 bases on J, and the gene matches do not reach 3 bases of it.